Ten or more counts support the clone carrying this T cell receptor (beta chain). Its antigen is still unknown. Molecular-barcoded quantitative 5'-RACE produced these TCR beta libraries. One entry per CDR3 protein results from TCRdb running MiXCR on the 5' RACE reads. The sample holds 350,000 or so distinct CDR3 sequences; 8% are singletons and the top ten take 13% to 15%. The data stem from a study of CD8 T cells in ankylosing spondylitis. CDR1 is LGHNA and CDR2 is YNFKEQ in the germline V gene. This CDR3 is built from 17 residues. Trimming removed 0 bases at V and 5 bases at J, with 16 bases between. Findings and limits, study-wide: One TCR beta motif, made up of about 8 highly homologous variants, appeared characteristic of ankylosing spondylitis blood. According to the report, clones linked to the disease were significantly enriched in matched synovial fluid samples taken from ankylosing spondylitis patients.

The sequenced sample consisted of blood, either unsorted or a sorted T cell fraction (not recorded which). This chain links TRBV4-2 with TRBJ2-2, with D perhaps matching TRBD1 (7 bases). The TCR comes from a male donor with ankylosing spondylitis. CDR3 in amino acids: CASSQDGPGGPTGELFF. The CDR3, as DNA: TGTGCCAGCAGCCAAGATGGGCCAGGGGGGCCGACCGGGGAGCTGTTTTTT.